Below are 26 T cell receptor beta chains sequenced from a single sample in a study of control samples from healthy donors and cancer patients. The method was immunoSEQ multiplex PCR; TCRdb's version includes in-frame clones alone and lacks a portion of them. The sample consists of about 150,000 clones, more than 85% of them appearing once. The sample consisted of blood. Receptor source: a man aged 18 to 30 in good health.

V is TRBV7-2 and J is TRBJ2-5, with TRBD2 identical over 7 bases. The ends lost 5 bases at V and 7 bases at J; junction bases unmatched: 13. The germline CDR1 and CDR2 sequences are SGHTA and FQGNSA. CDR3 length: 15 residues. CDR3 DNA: TGTGCCAGCAGCCAAACCAGCGGGACGGACGGGACCCAGTACTTC. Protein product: CASSQTSGTDGTQYF.

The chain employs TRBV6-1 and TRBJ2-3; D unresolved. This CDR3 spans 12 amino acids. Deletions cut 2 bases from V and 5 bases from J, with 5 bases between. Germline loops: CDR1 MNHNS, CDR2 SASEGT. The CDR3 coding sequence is TGTGCCAGCAGTGAACGCCGAGATACGCAGTATTTT. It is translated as CASSERRDTQYF.

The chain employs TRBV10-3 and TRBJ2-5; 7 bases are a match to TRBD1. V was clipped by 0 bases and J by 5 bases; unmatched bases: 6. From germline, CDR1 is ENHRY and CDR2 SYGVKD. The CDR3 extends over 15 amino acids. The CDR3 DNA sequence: TGTGCCATCAGTGAGTCGATAACAGGGGATGAGACCCAGTACTTC. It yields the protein CAISESITGDETQYF.

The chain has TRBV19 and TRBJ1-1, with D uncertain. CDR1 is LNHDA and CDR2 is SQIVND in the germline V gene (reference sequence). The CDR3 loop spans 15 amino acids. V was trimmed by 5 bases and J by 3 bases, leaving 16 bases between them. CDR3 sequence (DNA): TGTGCCAGTAGTCCGAACATGGGAACACACACTGAAGCTTTCTTT. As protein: CASSPNMGTHTEAFF. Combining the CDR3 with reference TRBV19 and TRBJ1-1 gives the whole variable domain DGGITQSPKYLFRKEGQNVTLSCEQNLNHDAMYWYRQDPGQGLRLIYYSQIVNDFQKGDIAEGYSVSREKKESFPLTVTSAQKNPTAFYLCASSPNMGTHTEAFFGQGTRLTVV.

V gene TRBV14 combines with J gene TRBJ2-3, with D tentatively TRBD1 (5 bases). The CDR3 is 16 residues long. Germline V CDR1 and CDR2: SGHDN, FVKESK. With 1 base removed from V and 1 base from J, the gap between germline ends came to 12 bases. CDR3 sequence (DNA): TGTGCCAGCAGCCAAGCCATTCGACAGCGCACAGATACGCAGTATTTT. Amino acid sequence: CASSQAIRQRTDTQYF.

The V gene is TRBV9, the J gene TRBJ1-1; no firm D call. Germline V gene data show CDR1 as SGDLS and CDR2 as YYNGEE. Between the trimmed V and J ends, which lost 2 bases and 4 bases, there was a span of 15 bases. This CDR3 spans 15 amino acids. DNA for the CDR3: TGTGCCAGCAGCGTGGGAGACGGGCTAACCACTGAAGCTTTCTTT. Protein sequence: CASSVGDGLTTEAFF.

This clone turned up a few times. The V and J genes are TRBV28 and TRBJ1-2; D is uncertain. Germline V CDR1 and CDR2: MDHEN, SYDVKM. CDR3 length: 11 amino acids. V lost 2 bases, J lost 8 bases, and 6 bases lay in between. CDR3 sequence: CASSLQRGYTF. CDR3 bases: TGTGCCAGCAGTTTACAGAGGGGCTACACCTTC.

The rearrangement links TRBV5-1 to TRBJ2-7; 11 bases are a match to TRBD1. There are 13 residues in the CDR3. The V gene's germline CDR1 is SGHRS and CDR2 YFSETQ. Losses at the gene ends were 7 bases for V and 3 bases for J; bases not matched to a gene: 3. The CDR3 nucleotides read TGCGCCAGCGCCGGGACAGGGGGCTACGAGCAGTACTTC. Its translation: CASAGTGGYEQYF.

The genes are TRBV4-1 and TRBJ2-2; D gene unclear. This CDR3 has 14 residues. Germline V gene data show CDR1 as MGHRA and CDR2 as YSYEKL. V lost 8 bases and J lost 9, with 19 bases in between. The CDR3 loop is CASRRFGEARELFF. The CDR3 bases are TGCGCCAGCCGTCGTTTCGGCGAGGCTCGGGAGCTGTTTTTT.

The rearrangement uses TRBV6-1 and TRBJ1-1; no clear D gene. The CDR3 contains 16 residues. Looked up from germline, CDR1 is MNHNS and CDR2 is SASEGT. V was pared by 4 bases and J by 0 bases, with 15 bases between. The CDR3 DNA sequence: TGTGCCAGCAGTGGGCAACAGCTATTTATGAACACTGAAGCTTTCTTT. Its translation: CASSGQQLFMNTEAFF.

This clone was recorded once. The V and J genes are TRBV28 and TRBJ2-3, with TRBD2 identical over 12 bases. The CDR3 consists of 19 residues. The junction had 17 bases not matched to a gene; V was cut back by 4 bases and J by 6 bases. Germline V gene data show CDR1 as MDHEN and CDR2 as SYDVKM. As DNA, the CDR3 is TGTGCCAGCAGTTCGTTTTACACGACTAGCGGGAGAGTAGGTGATACGCAGTATTTT. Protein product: CASSSFYTTSGRVGDTQYF.

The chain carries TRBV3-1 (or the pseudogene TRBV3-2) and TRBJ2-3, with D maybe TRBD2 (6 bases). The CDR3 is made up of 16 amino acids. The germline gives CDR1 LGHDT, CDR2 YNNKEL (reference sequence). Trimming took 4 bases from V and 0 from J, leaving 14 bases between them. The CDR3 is CASSRRVGGSTDTQYF. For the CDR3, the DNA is TGTGCCAGCAGCCGCCGTGTCGGGGGTAGCACAGATACGCAGTATTTT.

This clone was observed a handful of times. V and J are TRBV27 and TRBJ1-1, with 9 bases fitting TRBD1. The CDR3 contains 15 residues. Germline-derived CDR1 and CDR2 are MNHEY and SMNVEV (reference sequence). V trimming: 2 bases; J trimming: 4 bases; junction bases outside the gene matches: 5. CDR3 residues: CASSLTGQGATEAFF. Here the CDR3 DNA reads TGTGCCAGCAGTTTAACGGGACAGGGTGCCACTGAAGCTTTCTTT.

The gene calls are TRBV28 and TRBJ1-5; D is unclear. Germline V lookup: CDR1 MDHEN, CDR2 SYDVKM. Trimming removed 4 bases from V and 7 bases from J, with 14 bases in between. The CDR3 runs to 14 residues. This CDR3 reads CASSSVLSIQPQHF. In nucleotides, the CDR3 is TGTGCCAGCAGTTCGGTATTAAGTATCCAGCCCCAGCATTTT. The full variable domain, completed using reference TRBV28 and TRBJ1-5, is DVKVTQSSRYLVKRTGEKVFLECVQDMDHENMFWYRQDPGLGLRLIYFSYDVKMKEKGDIPEGYSVSREKKERFSLILESASTNQTSMYLCASSSVLSIQPQHFGDGTRLSIL.

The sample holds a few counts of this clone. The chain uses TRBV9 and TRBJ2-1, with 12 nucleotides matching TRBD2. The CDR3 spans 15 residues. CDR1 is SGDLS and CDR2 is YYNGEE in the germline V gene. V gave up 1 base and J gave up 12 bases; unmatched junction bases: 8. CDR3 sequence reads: CASSVIGLAGSRQFF. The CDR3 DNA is TGTGCCAGCAGCGTAATAGGACTAGCGGGATCAAGGCAGTTCTTC.

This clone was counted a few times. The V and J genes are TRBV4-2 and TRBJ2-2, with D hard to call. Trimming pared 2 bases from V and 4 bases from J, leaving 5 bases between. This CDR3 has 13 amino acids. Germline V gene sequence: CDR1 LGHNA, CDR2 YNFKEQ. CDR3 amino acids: CASSQYGTGELFF. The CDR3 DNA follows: TGTGCCAGCAGCCAATATGGCACCGGGGAGCTGTTTTTT.

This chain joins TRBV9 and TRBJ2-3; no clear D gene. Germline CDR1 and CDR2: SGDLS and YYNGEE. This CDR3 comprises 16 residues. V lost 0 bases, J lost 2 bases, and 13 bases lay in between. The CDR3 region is CASSVGVGSNTDTQYF. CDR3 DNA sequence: TGTGCCAGCAGCGTAGGCGTGGGCTCGAACACAGATACGCAGTATTTT.

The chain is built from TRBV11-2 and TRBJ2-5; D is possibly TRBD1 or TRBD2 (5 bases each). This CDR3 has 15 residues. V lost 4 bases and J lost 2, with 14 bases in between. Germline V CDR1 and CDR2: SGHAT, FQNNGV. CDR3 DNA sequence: TGTGCCAGCAGCTCGGGGCAGTACGGGCAAGAGACCCAGTACTTC. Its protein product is CASSSGQYGQETQYF.

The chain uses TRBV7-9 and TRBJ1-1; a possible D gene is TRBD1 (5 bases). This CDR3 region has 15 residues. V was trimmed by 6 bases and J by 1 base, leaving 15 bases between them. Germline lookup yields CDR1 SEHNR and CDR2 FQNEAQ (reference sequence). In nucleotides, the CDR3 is TGTGCCAGCAGACCCGGGGGAGGGCCGAACACTGAAGCTTTCTTT. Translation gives CASRPGGGPNTEAFF.

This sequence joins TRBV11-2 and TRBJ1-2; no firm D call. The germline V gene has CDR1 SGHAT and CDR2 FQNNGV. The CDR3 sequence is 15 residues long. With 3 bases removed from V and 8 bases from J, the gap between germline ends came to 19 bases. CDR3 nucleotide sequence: TGTGCCAGCAGCTTCTTTTCGACGGGATTACAGGGCTACACCTTC. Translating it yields CASSFFSTGLQGYTF.

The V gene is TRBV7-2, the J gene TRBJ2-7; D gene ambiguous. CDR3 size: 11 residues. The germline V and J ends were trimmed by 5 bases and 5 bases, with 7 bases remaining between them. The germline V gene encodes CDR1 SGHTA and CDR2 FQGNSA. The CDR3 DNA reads TGTGCCAGCAGCATACATAACGAGCAGTACTTC. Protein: CASSIHNEQYF. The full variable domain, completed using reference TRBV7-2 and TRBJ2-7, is GAGVSQSPSNKVTEKGKDVELRCDPISGHTALYWYRQSLGQGLEFLIYFQGNSAPDKSGLPSDRFSAERTGGSVSTLTIQRTQQEDSAVYLCASSIHNEQYFGPGTRLTVT.

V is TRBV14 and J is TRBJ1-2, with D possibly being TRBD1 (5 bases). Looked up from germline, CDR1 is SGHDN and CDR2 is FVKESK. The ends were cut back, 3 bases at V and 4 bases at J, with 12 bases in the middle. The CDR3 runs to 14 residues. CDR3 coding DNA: TGTGCCAGCAGCCAGAGGGGTTGGGGCTATGGCTACACCTTC. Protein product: CASSQRGWGYGYTF.

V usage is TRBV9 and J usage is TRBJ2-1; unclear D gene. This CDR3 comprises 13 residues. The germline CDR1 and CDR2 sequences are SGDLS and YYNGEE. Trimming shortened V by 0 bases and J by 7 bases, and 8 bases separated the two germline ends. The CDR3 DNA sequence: TGTGCCAGCAGCGTAGATGGGCCGAATGAGCAGTTCTTC. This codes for CASSVDGPNEQFF.

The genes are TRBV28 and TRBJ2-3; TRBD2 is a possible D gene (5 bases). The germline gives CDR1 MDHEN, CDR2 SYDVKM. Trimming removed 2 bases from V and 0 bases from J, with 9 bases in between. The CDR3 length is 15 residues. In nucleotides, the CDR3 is TGTGCCAGCAGTTTAAAGCGGTATAGCACAGATACGCAGTATTTT. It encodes CASSLKRYSTDTQYF.

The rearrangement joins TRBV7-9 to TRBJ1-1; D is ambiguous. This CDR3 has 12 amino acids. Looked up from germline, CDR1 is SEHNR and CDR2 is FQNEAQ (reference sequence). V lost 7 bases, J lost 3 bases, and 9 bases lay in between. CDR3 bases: TGTGCCAGCACTCTACGGGACACTGAAGCTTTCTTT. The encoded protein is CASTLRDTEAFF. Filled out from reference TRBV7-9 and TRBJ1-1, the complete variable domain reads DTGVSQNPRHKITKRGQNVTFRCDPISEHNRLYWYRQTLGQGPEFLTYFQNEAQLEKSRLLSDRFSAERPKGSFSTLEIQRTEQGDSAMYLCASTLRDTEAFFGQGTRLTVV.

The CDR3 nucleotides are TGTGCCATCAGTGAGTCAGGGGGGAGTTTCTATGGCTACACCTTC. Translating gives CAISESGGSFYGYTF. The chain carries TRBV10-3 and TRBJ1-2; possible D gene TRBD1, 6 bases. CDR3 length equals 15 residues. In germline, CDR1 is ENHRY, CDR2 SYGVKD. With 0 bases removed from V and 4 bases from J, the gap between germline ends came to 12 bases.